Presented here are 27 T cell receptor beta chains from one specimen sequenced in a study of early T cells in non-severe SARS-CoV-2 infection. MiXCR was run by TCRdb on the 5' RACE reads, yielding one entry per CDR3 protein. The table has roughly 83,000 distinct CDR3 sequences, 12% seen once. This material consisted of whole blood, taken at baseline. The receptors originated from an adult who was a healthcare worker with PCR-confirmed SARS-CoV-2 infection or an uninfected control (not recorded which).

This clonotype was picked up a small number of times. The V call is TRBV10-3, the J call TRBJ2-1, with 9 bases matching TRBD2. This CDR3 contains 16 residues. The trim removed 8 bases at V and 10 bases at J, leaving 18 bases unmatched. Germline CDR1 is ENHRY and CDR2 is SYGVKD. The DNA for the CDR3 is TGTGCCATCCCAGTTACTAGGACTAGCGAGCCGGGGGAGCAGTTCTTC. It is translated as CAIPVTRTSEPGEQFF.

This chain connects TRBV29-1 to TRBJ1-1, with a possible D match to TRBD1 (6 bases). The CDR3 is 13 residues long. The germline V and J ends were trimmed by 7 bases and 4 bases, with 16 bases remaining between them. Germline assignment: CDR1 SQVTM and CDR2 ANQGSEA. The CDR3 loop is CSGRNRVGTEAFF. The CDR3 nucleotides are TGCAGCGGCAGGAACAGGGTAGGCACTGAAGCTTTCTTT.

In its sample, this clonotype was seen a few times. The CDR3 nucleotides are TGCAGTGCTAGCGGGGGGGCCCTTGTCGAGCAGTTCTTC. Translated, it gives CSASGGALVEQFF. The chain recombines TRBV20-1 with TRBJ2-1, with 8 bases that match TRBD2. V trimming: 3 bases; J trimming: 10 bases; junction bases outside the gene matches: 8. CDR3 length: 13 amino acids. Per germline, CDR1 DFQATT and CDR2 SNEGSKA (reference sequence).

The V and J genes are TRBV11-2 and TRBJ2-3; possible D gene TRBD2, 5 bases. Trimming cost V 4 bases and J 7 bases, with 15 bases left between them. Germline CDR1 SGHAT, CDR2 FQNNGV. The CDR3 loop spans 14 amino acids. DNA of the CDR3: TGTGCCAGCAGCTCCCAGCGGCGTATGAATACGCAGTATTTT. Translating it yields CASSSQRRMNTQYF.

Written as DNA, the CDR3 is TGTGCCAGCAGCTTACTTGGGACAATCACAGATACGCAGTATTTT. It translates to CASSLLGTITDTQYF. The chain carries TRBV7-2 and TRBJ2-3; TRBD1 might be the D (6 bases). The CDR3 spans 15 residues. Per the germline V gene, CDR1 is SGHTA and CDR2 is FQGNSA. V lost 2 bases to trimming and J lost 2 bases, with 11 bases between them. Using reference TRBV7-2 and TRBJ2-3 for the parts outside the CDR3, the full variable domain is GAGVSQSPSNKVTEKGKDVELRCDPISGHTALYWYRQSLGQGLEFLIYFQGNSAPDKSGLPSDRFSAERTGGSVSTLTIQRTQQEDSAVYLCASSLLGTITDTQYFGPGTRLTVL.

In this sample, this clonotype turned up a few times. This chain connects TRBV10-1 to TRBJ2-1; D gene unclear. Germline V gene data show CDR1 as WNHNN and CDR2 as SYGVQD (reference sequence). V was cut by 2 bases and J by 5 bases, with 13 bases left in between. The CDR3 is 15 amino acids. CDR3 sequence (DNA): TGCGCCAGCAGTGAGGCCGATAATCTCCACAATGAGCAGTTCTTC. Its protein is CASSEADNLHNEQFF.

This clonotype has a handful of counts. The DNA of the CDR3 is TGTGCCAGCAGTTTATATGGCGGGAGCACTGAAGCTTTCTTT. Its translation: CASSLYGGSTEAFF. This chain connects TRBV27 to TRBJ1-1; D gene uncertain. CDR1 and CDR2 from the germline V gene are MNHEY and SMNVEV (reference sequence). There are 14 residues in the CDR3. V lost 1 base and J 4 bases, leaving 10 bases between the germline ends.

This clonotype has more than one count but fewer than ten. The junction departs from germline at one end; a sequencing error may be responsible. The gene calls are TRBV2 and TRBJ2-4, with 9 nucleotides matching TRBD1. The CDR3 has 16 residues. Germline V gene data show CDR1 as SNHLY and CDR2 as FYNNEI. The CDR3 sequence: CASKGQGGSAKNIQHF. CDR3 bases: TGTGCCAGCAAGGGACAGGGAGGTTCGGCCAAAAACATTCAGCACTTC.

The chain has TRBV6-1 and TRBJ2-1; possibly TRBD1 or TRBD2 for D (5 bases each). The length of the CDR3 is 12 residues. Germline V gene sequence: CDR1 MNHNS, CDR2 SASEGT. Deletions cut 6 bases from V and 2 bases from J, with 5 bases between. The CDR3 sequence: CASRGAYNEQFF. The CDR3 region has the DNA TGTGCCAGCAGGGGGGCCTACAATGAGCAGTTCTTC.

This clonotype appeared a few times. The V gene is TRBV12-3 or TRBV12-4, the J gene TRBJ2-5; 9 bases agree with TRBD2. V trimming: 3 bases; J trimming: 3 bases; junction bases outside the gene matches: 5. The CDR3 loop spans 15 amino acids. The CDR3 is CASSFMAGGKETQYF. The CDR3 nucleotides are TGTGCCAGCAGTTTCATGGCGGGAGGGAAAGAGACCCAGTACTTC.

This clonotype occurred a few times. The chain joins TRBV14 to TRBJ2-3; a weak D match, TRBD2 (5 bases). The V end lost 0 bases, the J end lost 3 bases, and 25 bases lay between the germline ends. The CDR3 runs 20 residues. Germline V lookup: CDR1 SGHDN, CDR2 FVKESK. The chain's CDR3 is CASSQDLRLGARERTDTQYF. The CDR3 DNA reads TGTGCCAGCAGCCAAGATCTGAGATTGGGAGCGAGAGAACGGACAGATACGCAGTATTTT.

The rearrangement links TRBV2 to TRBJ2-7, with TRBD2 matching over 8 bases. Germline CDR1 SNHLY, CDR2 FYNNEI. This CDR3 has 18 amino acids. Unmatched junction bases numbered 22, after V lost 5 bases and J lost 7 bases. CDR3 protein: CASSQPATGRALDGEQYF. For the CDR3, the DNA is TGTGCCAGCAGTCAACCAGCGACCGGGAGGGCTTTGGATGGGGAGCAGTACTTC.

This clonotype has only a few counts. The rearrangement uses TRBV7-9 and TRBJ2-7; D not resolved. The germline gives CDR1 SEHNR, CDR2 FQNEAQ (reference sequence). V lost 6 bases, J lost 6 bases, and 15 bases lay in between. This CDR3 is 13 amino acids long. DNA for the CDR3: TGTGCCAGCAGGGTCGGATCTTTGGGCGAGCAGTACTTC. Protein: CASRVGSLGEQYF.

The sample holds many counts of this clonotype. This rearrangement joins TRBV11-2 to TRBJ2-5, with D perhaps TRBD1 (5 bases). Germline CDR1 SGHAT, CDR2 FQNNGV. Trimming left V 4 bases short and J 1 base short, with 13 bases between. CDR3 length equals 15 residues. The CDR3 sequence is CASSSLKGPQETQYF. DNA for the CDR3: TGTGCCAGCAGCTCCCTCAAGGGGCCCCAAGAGACCCAGTACTTC.

This clonotype has just a few counts. The chain is built from TRBV24-1 and TRBJ2-2; tentatively, D is TRBD2 (6 bases). Trimming took off 5 bases at V and 4 bases at J, with 13 bases between the two ends. The CDR3 loop spans 15 amino acids. CDR1 KGHDR and CDR2 SFDVKD come from the germline V gene. The CDR3 spells CATSALGGPTGELFF. CDR3 nucleotides: TGTGCCACCAGTGCCCTTGGAGGGCCCACCGGGGAGCTGTTTTTT.

The chain employs TRBV12-3 or TRBV12-4 and TRBJ1-6, with D perhaps TRBD1 (5 bases). This CDR3 has 14 amino acids. Trimming pared 6 bases from V and 5 bases from J, leaving 11 bases between. The CDR3: CASSYRRNNSPLHF. The CDR3 region has the DNA TGTGCCAGCAGCTACAGGCGAAATAATTCACCCCTCCACTTT.

In its sample, this clonotype was seen many times. Compared with germline, one end of the junction differs, possibly owing to a read error. The chain carries TRBV7-7 and TRBJ2-3; a possible D gene is TRBD2 (6 bases). The CDR3 sequence is 20 residues long. Per the germline V gene, CDR1 is SSHAT and CDR2 is FNYEAQ (reference sequence). The CDR3, as DNA: TGTGCTAGCAGCTTATCGCGCGGTACTGCGGGGCCAGGGAGCACAGATACGCAGTATTTT. It encodes CASSLSRGTAGPGSTDTQYF.

This clonotype showed up many times. The chain combines TRBV7-9 with TRBJ1-5; D ambiguous. V was pared by 1 base and J by 0 bases, with 10 bases between. The CDR3 is 16 amino acids. CDR1 is SEHNR and CDR2 is FQNEAQ in the germline V gene (reference sequence). The CDR3, as DNA: TGTGCCAGCAGCTTAGGGACCCAGGTTAGCAATCAGCCCCAGCATTTT. It codes for CASSLGTQVSNQPQHF.

This clonotype was seen only a few times. V usage is TRBV28 and J usage is TRBJ1-1, with 10 bases aligning to TRBD1. This CDR3 region has 16 residues. J lost 4 bases, V lost 7 bases, and 12 bases had no gene match. CDR1 is MDHEN and CDR2 is SYDVKM in the germline V gene. This CDR3 reads CASTLWGTGAGTEAFF. The DNA of the CDR3 is TGTGCCAGCACCCTCTGGGGGACAGGGGCGGGCACTGAAGCTTTCTTT.

In its sample, this clonotype was seen a few times. The V and J genes are TRBV12-5 and TRBJ2-3; D assignment may be TRBD1 or TRBD2 (5 bases each). V shed 6 bases and J shed 1 base, with 17 bases lying between them. CDR1 and CDR2 from the germline V gene are LGHNT and FRNRAP. This CDR3 comprises 16 residues. CDR3 in DNA: TGTGCTAGTGGGGCGACGGGGCCCGCGGGCACAGATACGCAGTATTTT. Translation: CASGATGPAGTDTQYF.

The V and J genes are TRBV9 and TRBJ1-1; 9 positions match TRBD1. Losses at the gene ends were 5 bases for V and 5 bases for J; bases not matched to a gene: 7. This CDR3 is built from 14 residues. In germline, CDR1 is SGDLS, CDR2 YYNGEE. This chain's CDR3 is CASSEQGAGTEAFF. As DNA, the CDR3 is TGTGCCAGCAGTGAACAGGGGGCAGGAACTGAAGCTTTCTTT.

There are a few counts of this clonotype. The chain couples TRBV11-2 to TRBJ2-3, with 7 nucleotides matching TRBD2. The CDR3 length is 15 residues. The germline V gene has CDR1 SGHAT and CDR2 FQNNGV. Trimming at V came to 5 bases and at J to 5 bases, leaving 10 bases not matched to a gene. The CDR3 sequence: CASSGGSGKVDTQYF. The CDR3 DNA sequence: TGTGCCAGCAGCGGGGGGAGCGGGAAGGTAGATACGCAGTATTTT. Together with reference TRBV11-2 and TRBJ2-3, the CDR3 gives the full variable domain: EAGVAQSPRYKIIEKRQSVAFWCNPISGHATLYWYQQILGQGPKLLIQFQNNGVVDDSQLPKDRFSAERLKGVDSTLKIQPAKLEDSAVYLCASSGGSGKVDTQYFGPGTRLTVL.

This chain uses TRBV10-3 with TRBJ2-1; TRBD2 aligns across 11 bases. Trimming cost V 6 bases and J 8 bases; bases outside gene matches: 9. CDR1 is ENHRY, CDR2 SYGVKD, per germline. The CDR3 totals 15 residues. The CDR3 reads CAIREGLAEVYEQFF. The CDR3 coding sequence is TGTGCCATCAGAGAGGGACTAGCGGAGGTGTATGAGCAGTTCTTC.

This clonotype occurred a few times. V gene TRBV29-1 combines with J gene TRBJ2-7; TRBD1 is a possible D gene (6 bases). The CDR3 totals 14 residues. V was trimmed by 4 bases and J by 2 bases, leaving 15 bases between them. CDR1 is SQVTM and CDR2 is ANQGSEA in the germline V gene. This CDR3 reads CSVVDSQIPYEQYF. CDR3 nucleotides: TGCAGCGTTGTGGACAGCCAAATTCCCTACGAGCAGTACTTC.

This clonotype showed up many times. The CDR3 region has the DNA TGTGCCAGCAGTCTCTCGGAGACCCAGTACTTC. Translation gives CASSLSETQYF. The genes are TRBV7-2 and TRBJ2-5; D gene uncertain. Germline assignment: CDR1 SGHTA and CDR2 FQGNSA. Trimming took off 6 bases at V and 5 bases at J, with 7 bases between the two ends. This CDR3 contains 11 residues. Using reference TRBV7-2 and TRBJ2-5 for the parts outside the CDR3, the full variable domain is GAGVSQSPSNKVTEKGKDVELRCDPISGHTALYWYRQSLGQGLEFLIYFQGNSAPDKSGLPSDRFSAERTGGSVSTLTIQRTQQEDSAVYLCASSLSETQYFGPGTRLLVL.

This clonotype was picked up a small number of times. The V call is TRBV28, the J call TRBJ1-1; possibly TRBD1 for D (6 bases). The V end lost 5 bases, the J end lost 6 bases, and 13 bases lay between the germline ends. The length of the CDR3 is 13 residues. Germline values: CDR1 MDHEN, CDR2 SYDVKM. CDR3 sequence: CASSGRGSAEAFF. The CDR3 DNA reads as TGTGCCAGCAGTGGCAGGGGAAGCGCTGAAGCTTTCTTT.

Remarks on this clonotype: A read error may be the cause here, since a much bigger clone is one base away. The chain is built from TRBV6-1 and TRBJ2-2; D not certain. There are 12 residues in the CDR3. The germline V gene has CDR1 MNHNS and CDR2 SASEGT. This CDR3 is CASNERLGELFF. The DNA of the CDR3 is TGTGCCAGCAATGAACGTCTCGGGGAGCTGTTTTTT.